What follows is one T cell receptor (beta chain) and its context. CDR1 SNHLY and CDR2 FYNNEI come from the germline V gene. Trimming cost V 5 bases and J 2 bases; bases outside gene matches: 12. The CDR3 is 17 amino acids. These data belong to a study of blood T cell repertoires in COVID-19. As for the study in general: Acute-phase and convalescent COVID-19 samples originated in the United States, Italy and Spain. The cDNA or gDNA used as material had been derived from T cells, B-cell-depleted T cells, or PBMCs.

Data came from immunoSEQ multiplex PCR; TCRdb stores just in-frame clones and leaves some out. The sample lists tens of thousands of clones, about 82% occurring once. This chain joins TRBV2 and TRBJ1-2; TRBD1 matches at 9 bases. The sequencing input was peripheral blood. The clonotype originates from a woman aged 60 to 75 with acute or convalescent COVID-19. CDR3 amino acids: CASSLRDREYLNYGYTF. Here the CDR3 DNA reads TGTGCCAGCAGTCTCCGGGACAGGGAGTACCTCAACTATGGCTACACCTTC.